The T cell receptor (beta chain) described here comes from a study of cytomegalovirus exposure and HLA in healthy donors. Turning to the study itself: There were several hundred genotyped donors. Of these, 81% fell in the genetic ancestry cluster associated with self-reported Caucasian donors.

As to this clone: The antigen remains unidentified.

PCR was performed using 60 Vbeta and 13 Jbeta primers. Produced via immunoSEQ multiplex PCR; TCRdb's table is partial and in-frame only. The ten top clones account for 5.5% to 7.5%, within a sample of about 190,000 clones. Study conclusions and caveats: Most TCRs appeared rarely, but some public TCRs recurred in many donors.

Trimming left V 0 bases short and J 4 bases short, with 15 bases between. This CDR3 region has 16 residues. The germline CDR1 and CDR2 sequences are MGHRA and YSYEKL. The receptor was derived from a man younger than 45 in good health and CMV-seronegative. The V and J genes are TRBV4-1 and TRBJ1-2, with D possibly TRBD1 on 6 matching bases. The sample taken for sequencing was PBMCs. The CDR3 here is CASSQDITGRAYGYTF. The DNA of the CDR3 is TGCGCCAGCAGCCAAGATATCACAGGGAGGGCCTATGGCTACACCTTC.